Described below is a single T cell receptor (beta chain) sequence and its context. What it binds is not known. This entry belongs to a study of Ad26.COV2.S vaccination and SARS-CoV-2 variants. Turning to the study itself: Donor was one of the participants in the Ad26.COV2.S arm of the COV1001 trial. Study-wide results and limits: Substantial breadth in spike-specific CD8+ and CD4+ T cell responses was reportedly seen after vaccination.

Trimming left V 3 bases short and J 4 bases short, with 9 bases between. The CDR3 is 13 amino acids. CDR1 and CDR2 from the germline V gene are SGHRS and YFSETQ. Clones were sequenced by immunoSEQ multiplex PCR, and TCRdb holds only the in-frame ones, with some missing. Among about 350,000 clones, roughly 84% were seen once, and the ten largest hold 3.4%. Treatment denoted: over 15 received Ad26.COV2.S at low or high dose, single or two shots; about 5 received placebo; per-sample allocation not given. The samples were gathered on day 63 after the first injection of vaccine or placebo. Cohort 1b enrolled adults aged 18-55 years in Boston. The vaccine delivered Wuhan-strain SARS-CoV-2 spike through an Ad26 vector.

The sequenced sample was peripheral blood, obtained in a trial of Ad26.COV2.S vaccine versus placebo. V gene TRBV5-1 combines with J gene TRBJ2-3; D perhaps matches TRBD2 (6 bases). This sequence originates from a person between 18 and 65 years old who received the Ad26.COV2.S COVID-19 vaccine or a placebo. Here the CDR3 reads CASSYTGADTQYF. The CDR3 DNA is TGCGCCAGCAGCTACACGGGGGCAGATACGCAGTATTTT.